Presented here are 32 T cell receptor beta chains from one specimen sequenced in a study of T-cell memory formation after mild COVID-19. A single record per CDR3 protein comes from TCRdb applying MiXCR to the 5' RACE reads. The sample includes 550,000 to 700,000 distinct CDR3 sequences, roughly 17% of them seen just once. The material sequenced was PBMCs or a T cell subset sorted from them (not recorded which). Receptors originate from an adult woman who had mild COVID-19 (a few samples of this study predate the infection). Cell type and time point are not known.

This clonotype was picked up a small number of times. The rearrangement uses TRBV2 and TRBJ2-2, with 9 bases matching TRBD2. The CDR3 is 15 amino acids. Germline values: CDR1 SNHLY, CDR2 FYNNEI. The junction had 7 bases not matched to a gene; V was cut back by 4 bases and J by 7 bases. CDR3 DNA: TGTGCCAGCAGTGCCGCGGGGGGGTCCGTCGGGGAGCTGTTTTTT. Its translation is CASSAAGGSVGELFF. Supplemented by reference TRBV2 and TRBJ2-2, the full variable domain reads EPEVTQTPSHQVTQMGQEVILRCVPISNHLYFYWYRQILGQKVEFLVSFYNNEISEKSEIFDDQFSVERPDGSNFTLKIRSTKLEDSAMYFCASSAAGGSVGELFFGEGSRLTVL.

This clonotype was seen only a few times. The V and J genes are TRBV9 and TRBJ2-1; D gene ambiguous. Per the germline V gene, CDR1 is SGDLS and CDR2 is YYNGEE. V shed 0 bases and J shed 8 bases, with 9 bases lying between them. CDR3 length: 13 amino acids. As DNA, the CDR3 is TGTGCCAGCAGCGTAGACAGTCCATATGAGCAGTTCTTC. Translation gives CASSVDSPYEQFF.

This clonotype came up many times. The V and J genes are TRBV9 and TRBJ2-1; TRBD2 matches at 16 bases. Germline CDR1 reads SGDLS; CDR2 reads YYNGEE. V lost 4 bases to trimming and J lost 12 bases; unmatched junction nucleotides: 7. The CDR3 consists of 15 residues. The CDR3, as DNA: TGTGCCAGCAGCCCAATCGGGACTAGCGGGGGGGTGCAGTTCTTC. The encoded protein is CASSPIGTSGGVQFF.

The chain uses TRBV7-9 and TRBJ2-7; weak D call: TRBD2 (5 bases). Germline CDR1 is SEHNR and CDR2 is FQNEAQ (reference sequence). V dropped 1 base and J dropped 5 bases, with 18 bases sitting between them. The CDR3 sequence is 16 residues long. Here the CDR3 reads CASSLGASKGLNEQYF. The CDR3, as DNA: TGTGCCAGCAGCTTAGGAGCTAGCAAGGGATTGAACGAGCAGTACTTC.

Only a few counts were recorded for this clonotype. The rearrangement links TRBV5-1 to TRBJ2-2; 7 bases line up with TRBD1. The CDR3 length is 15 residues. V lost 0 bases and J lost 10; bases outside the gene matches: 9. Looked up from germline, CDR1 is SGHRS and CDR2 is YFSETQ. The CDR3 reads CASSLVQGQKEELFF. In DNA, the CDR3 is TGCGCCAGCAGCTTGGTACAGGGGCAAAAGGAGGAGCTGTTTTTT.

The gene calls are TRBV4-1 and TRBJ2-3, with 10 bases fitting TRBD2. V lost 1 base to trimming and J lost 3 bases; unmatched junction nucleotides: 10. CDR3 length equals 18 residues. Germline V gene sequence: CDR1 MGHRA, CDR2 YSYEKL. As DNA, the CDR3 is TGCGCCAGCAGCCAAGTGCGTCGGACTAGCGGAGAGACAGATACGCAGTATTTT. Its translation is CASSQVRRTSGETDTQYF.

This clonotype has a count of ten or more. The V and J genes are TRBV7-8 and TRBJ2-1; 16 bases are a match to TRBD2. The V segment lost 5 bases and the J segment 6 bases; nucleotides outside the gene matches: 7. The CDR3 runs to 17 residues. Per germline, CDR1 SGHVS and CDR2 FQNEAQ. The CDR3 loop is CASSPSGLAGGGNEQFF. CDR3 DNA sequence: TGTGCCAGCAGCCCCTCGGGACTAGCGGGGGGGGGCAATGAGCAGTTCTTC.

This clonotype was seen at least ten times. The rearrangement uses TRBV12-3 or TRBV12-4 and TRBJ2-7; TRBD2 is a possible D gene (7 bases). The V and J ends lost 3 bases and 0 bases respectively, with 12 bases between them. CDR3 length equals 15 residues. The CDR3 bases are TGTGCCAGCAGTTTCGCGGGGGCCGGCTCCTACGAGCAGTACTTC. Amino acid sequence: CASSFAGAGSYEQYF.

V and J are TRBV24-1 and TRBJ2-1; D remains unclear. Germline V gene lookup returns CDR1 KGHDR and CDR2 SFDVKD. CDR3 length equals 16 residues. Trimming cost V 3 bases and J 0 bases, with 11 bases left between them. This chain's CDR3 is CATSDPELGSYNEQFF. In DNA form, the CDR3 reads TGTGCCACCAGTGATCCAGAGTTGGGCTCCTACAATGAGCAGTTCTTC.

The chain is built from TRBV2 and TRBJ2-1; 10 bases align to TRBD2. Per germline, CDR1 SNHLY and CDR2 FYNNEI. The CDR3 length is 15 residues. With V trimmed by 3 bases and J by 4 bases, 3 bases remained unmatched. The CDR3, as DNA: TGTGCCAGCAGTGATATGACTAGCGGGTACAATGAGCAGTTCTTC. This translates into CASSDMTSGYNEQFF.

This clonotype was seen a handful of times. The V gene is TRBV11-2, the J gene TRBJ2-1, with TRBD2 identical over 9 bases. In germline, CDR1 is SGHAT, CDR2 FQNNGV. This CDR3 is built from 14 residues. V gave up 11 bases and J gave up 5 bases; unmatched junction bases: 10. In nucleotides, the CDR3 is TGTGCCTCTTTCCGCGGGAGGGGAGACAATGAGCAGTTCTTC. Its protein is CASFRGRGDNEQFF.

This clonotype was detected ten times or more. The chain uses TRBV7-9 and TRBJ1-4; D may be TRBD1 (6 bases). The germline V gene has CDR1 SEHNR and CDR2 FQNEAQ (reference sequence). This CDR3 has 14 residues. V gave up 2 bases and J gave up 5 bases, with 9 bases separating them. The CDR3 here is CASSLTGKNEKLFF. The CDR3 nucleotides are TGTGCCAGCAGCTTAACAGGGAAGAATGAAAAACTGTTTTTT.

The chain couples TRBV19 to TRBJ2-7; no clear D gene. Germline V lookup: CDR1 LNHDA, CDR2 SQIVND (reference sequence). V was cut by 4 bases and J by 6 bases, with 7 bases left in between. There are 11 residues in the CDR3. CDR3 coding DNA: TGTGCCAGTAGTACAGTCGGCGAGCAGTACTTC. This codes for CASSTVGEQYF.

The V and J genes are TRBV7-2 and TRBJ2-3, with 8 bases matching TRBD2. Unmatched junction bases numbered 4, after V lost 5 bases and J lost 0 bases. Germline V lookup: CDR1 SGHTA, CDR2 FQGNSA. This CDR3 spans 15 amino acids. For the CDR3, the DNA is TGTGCCAGCAGCATTAGCGGGACTAGCACAGATACGCAGTATTTT. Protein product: CASSISGTSTDTQYF.

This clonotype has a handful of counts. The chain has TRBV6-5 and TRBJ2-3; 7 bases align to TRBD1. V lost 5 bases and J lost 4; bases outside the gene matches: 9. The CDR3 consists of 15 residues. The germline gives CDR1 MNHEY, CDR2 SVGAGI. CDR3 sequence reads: CASSVQGLRSDTQYF. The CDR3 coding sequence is TGTGCCAGCAGTGTACAGGGGTTGAGGTCAGATACGCAGTATTTT.

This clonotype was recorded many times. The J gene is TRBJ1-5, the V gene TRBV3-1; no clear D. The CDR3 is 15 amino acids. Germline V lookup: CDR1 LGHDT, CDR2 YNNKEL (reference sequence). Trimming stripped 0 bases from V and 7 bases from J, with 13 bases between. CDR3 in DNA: TGTGCCAGCAGCCAAGATGCGCGGGTCGGGCAGCCCCAGCATTTT. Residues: CASSQDARVGQPQHF.

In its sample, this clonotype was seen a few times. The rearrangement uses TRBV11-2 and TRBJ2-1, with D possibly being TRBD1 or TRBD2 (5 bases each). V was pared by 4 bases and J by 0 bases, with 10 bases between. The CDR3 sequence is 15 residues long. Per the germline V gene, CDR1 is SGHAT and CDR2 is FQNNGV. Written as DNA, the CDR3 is TGTGCCAGCAGCTCCCCAGGGAGCTCCTACAATGAGCAGTTCTTC. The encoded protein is CASSSPGSSYNEQFF.

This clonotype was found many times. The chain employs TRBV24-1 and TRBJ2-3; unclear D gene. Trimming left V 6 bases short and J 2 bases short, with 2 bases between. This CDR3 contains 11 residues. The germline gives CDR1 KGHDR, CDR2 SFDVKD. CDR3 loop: CATSTTDTQYF. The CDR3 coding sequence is TGTGCCACCAGTACCACAGATACGCAGTATTTT.

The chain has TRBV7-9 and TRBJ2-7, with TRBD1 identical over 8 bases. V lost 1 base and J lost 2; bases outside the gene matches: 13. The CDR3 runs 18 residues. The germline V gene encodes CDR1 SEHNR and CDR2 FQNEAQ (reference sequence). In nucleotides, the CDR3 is TGTGCCAGCAGCTTAGAGGCTTTACGGGACAGGTATACCTACGAGCAGTACTTC. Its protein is CASSLEALRDRYTYEQYF.

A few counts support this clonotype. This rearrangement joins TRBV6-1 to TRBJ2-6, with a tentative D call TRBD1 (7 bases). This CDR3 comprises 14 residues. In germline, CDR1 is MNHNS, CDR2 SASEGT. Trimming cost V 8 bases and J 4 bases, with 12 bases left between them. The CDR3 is CASDRDSGANVLTF. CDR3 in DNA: TGTGCCAGCGACAGGGACTCCGGGGCCAACGTCCTGACTTTC.

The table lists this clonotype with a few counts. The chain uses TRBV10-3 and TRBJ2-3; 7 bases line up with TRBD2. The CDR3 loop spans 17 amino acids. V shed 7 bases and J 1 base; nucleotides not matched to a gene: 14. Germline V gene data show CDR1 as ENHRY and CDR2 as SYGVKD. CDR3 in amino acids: CAIKSDVGSGRTDTQYF. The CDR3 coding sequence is TGTGCCATCAAGTCGGACGTGGGTAGCGGGCGCACAGATACGCAGTATTTT.

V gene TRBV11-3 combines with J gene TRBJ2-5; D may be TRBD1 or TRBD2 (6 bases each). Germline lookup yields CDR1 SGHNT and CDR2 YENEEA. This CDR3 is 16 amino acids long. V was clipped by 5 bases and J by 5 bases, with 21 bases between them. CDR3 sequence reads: CASSPIEGGTAETQYF. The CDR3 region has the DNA TGTGCCAGCAGCCCTATCGAGGGGGGCACCGCGGAGACCCAGTACTTC.

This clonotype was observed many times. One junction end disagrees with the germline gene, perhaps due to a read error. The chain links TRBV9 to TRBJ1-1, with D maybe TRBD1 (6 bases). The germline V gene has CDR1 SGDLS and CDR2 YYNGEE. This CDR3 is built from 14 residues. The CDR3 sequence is CASSVTNLGGHPAF. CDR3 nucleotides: TGTGCCAGCAGCGTAACAAATCTCGGGGGGCACCCCGCCTTT.

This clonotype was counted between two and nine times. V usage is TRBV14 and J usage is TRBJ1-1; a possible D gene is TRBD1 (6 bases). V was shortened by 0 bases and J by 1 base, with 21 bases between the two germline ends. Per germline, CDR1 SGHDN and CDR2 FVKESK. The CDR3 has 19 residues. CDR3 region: CASSQDWGTRTVPNTEAFF. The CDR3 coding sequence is TGTGCCAGCAGCCAAGATTGGGGGACCCGGACAGTCCCGAACACTGAAGCTTTCTTT.

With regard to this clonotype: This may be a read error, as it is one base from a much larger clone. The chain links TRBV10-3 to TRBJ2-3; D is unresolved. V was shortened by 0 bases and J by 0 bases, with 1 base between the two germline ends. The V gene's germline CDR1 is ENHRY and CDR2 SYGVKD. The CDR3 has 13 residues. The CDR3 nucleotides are TGTGCCATCAGTGAGTCTAGCACAGATACGCAGTATTTT. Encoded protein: CAISESSTDTQYF.

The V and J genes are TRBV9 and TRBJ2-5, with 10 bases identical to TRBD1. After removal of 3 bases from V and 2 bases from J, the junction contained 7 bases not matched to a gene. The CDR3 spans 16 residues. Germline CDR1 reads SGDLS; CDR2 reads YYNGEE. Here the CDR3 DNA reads TGTGCCAGCAGCGCACCGGGACAGGGGAAACAAGAGACCCAGTACTTC. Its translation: CASSAPGQGKQETQYF.

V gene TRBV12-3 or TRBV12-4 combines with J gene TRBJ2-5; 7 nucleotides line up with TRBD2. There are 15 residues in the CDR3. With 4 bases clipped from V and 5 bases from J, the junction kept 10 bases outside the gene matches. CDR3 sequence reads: CASSSAGVRGETQYF. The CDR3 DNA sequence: TGTGCCAGCAGTTCGGCGGGAGTCCGGGGGGAGACCCAGTACTTC.

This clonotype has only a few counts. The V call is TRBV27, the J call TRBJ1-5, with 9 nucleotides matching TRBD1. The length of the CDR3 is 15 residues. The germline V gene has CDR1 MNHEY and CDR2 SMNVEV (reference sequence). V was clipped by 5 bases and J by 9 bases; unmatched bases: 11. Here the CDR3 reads CASSIQGAQNWPQHF. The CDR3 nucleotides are TGTGCCAGCAGTATACAGGGGGCGCAGAATTGGCCCCAGCATTTT.

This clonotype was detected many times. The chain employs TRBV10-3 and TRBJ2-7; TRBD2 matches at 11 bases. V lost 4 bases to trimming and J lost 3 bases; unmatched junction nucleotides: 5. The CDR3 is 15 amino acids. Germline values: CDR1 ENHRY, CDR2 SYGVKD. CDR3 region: CAISGTSGSNYEQYF. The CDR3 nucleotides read TGTGCCATCAGTGGTACTAGCGGGAGCAACTACGAGCAGTACTTC.

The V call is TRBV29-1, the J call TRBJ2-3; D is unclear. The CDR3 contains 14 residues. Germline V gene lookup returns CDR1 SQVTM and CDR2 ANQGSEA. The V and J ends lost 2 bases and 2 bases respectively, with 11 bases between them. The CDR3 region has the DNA TGCAGCGTTGAAATTCTGGTTACCACAGATACGCAGTATTTT. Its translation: CSVEILVTTDTQYF.

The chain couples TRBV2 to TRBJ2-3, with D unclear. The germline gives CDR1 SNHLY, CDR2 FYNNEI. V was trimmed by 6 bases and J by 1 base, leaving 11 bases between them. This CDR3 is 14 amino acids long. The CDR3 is CASSESTRTDTQYF. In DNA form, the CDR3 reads TGTGCCAGCAGCGAATCGACACGCACAGATACGCAGTATTTT.

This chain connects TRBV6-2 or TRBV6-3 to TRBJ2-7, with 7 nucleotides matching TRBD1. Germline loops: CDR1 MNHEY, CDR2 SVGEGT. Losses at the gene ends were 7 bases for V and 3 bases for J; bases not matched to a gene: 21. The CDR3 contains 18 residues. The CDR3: CASMLYGTVGRVGYEQYF. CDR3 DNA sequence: TGTGCCAGCATGCTTTACGGGACAGTAGGACGGGTTGGCTACGAGCAGTACTTC.